Listed below are T cell receptor beta chains from one sample, sequenced in a study of identical twins. One entry per CDR3 protein, called by TCRdb with MiXCR from the 5' RACE reads. This table has about 340,000 distinct CDR3 sequences, about 10% appearing once. Sample: naive T cells sorted from blood. These receptors were taken from a woman aged 50 to 60 in good health. CDR3s include the opening cysteine and the closing phenylalanine or tryptophan. A D gene is named only where the DNA matches it firmly. The size entry is marked missing in some rows and otherwise reads once, few, many or a size class.

clone size | D gene | J gene | V gene | CDR3 protein | CDR3 DNA
many | - | TRBJ2-1 | TRBV3-1 | CASSLIGLLERQFF | TGTGCCAGCAGCCTTATCGGACTTCTAGAGAGGCAGTTCTTC
few | - | TRBJ2-5 | TRBV29-1 | CSVVGLQETQYF | TGCAGCGTTGTGGGCTTACAAGAGACCCAGTACTTC
many | TRBD2 | TRBJ2-3 | TRBV5-1 | CASSGLSGGTDTQYF | TGCGCCAGCAGCGGACTCAGCGGGGGCACAGATACGCAGTATTTT
- | - | TRBJ1-3 | TRBV7-2 | CASSSGYEYGNTIYF | TGTGCCAGCAGCTCCGGCTACGAGTATGGAAACACCATATATTTT
many | - | TRBJ2-3 | TRBV12-3/TRBV12-4 | CASSLATGWEYDTQYF | TGTGCCAGCAGTTTAGCTACGGGATGGGAGTATGATACGCAGTATTTT
few | TRBD1 | TRBJ1-6 | TRBV27 | CASSSQGQGSSPLHF | TGTGCCAGCAGTTCCCAAGGACAGGGGAGTTCACCCCTCCACTTT
- | TRBD2 | TRBJ2-3 | TRBV7-9 | CASSPRAGGRADTQYF | TGTGCCAGCAGCCCTCGAGCGGGAGGGCGCGCAGATACGCAGTATTTT
few | TRBD1 | TRBJ2-1 | TRBV7-9 | CAGSYLGQGIVNEQFF | TGTGCCGGCAGCTACCTGGGACAGGGGATAGTAAATGAGCAGTTCTTC
few | - | TRBJ2-1 | TRBV20-1 | CSARRVNEQFF | TGCAGTGCTAGACGGGTCAATGAGCAGTTCTTC
- | - | TRBJ2-3 | TRBV29-1 | CSVVFRTNTDTQYF | TGCAGCGTTGTTTTCCGGACTAACACAGATACGCAGTATTTT
many | - | TRBJ2-1 | TRBV5-1 | CASSSTVFGDNEQFF | TGCGCCAGCAGCTCTACGGTTTTTGGGGACAATGAGCAGTTCTTC
few | TRBD2 | TRBJ2-1 | TRBV7-2 | CASSLAGGLTPGDEQFF | TGTGCCAGCAGCTTAGCGGGGGGACTAACCCCCGGGGATGAGCAGTTCTTC
few | - | TRBJ2-1 | TRBV6-1 | CASSHHLGISYNEQFF | TGTGCCAGCAGCCACCACTTGGGTATCTCCTACAATGAGCAGTTCTTC
few | TRBD1 | TRBJ1-3 | TRBV29-1 | CSASDRVSGNTIYF | TGCAGCGCTTCGGACAGGGTCTCTGGAAACACCATATATTTT
many | - | TRBJ2-7 | TRBV15 | CATSTEGVREQYF | TGTGCCACCAGCACCGAGGGGGTAAGAGAGCAGTACTTC
- | - | TRBJ2-7 | TRBV7-9 | CASSSPPGYEQYF | TGTGCCAGCAGCTCTCCTCCGGGGTACGAGCAGTACTTC
few | TRBD1 | TRBJ2-2 | TRBV24-1 | CATSDLRGRIDGELFF | TGTGCCACCAGTGATTTGAGGGGGCGAATCGACGGGGAGCTGTTTTTT
few | - | TRBJ1-2 | TRBV5-1 | CASSQGPNTNYGYTF | TGCGCCAGCAGCCAAGGGCCGAATACAAACTATGGCTACACCTTC
many | TRBD2 | TRBJ2-7 | TRBV14 | CASSQGPWTSDGEQYF | TGTGCCAGCAGCCAAGGCCCCTGGACTAGCGATGGCGAGCAGTACTTC
- | - | TRBJ2-1 | TRBV5-1 | CASRKTGAGENEQFF | TGCGCCAGCCGAAAGACAGGGGCGGGAGAGAATGAGCAGTTCTTC
- | TRBD2 | TRBJ2-5 | TRBV4-2 | CASSPSGALQETQYF | TGTGCCAGCAGCCCTAGCGGAGCCCTCCAAGAGACCCAGTACTTC
- | - | TRBJ1-2 | TRBV11-3 | CASSLWDSNGYTF | TGTGCCAGCAGCTTATGGGATAGCAACGGCTACACCTTC
- | - | TRBJ2-1 | TRBV24-1 | CATSHGRPGDEQFF | TGTGCCACCAGTCACGGACGCCCGGGCGATGAGCAGTTCTTC
few | TRBD2 | TRBJ2-7 | TRBV10-3 | CAISDFMEREIYEQYF | TGTGCCATCAGTGACTTTATGGAGCGGGAGATCTACGAGCAGTACTTC
many | - | TRBJ2-1 | TRBV7-3 | CASSLTLGRGSSYNEQFF | TGTGCCAGCAGCTTAACGTTGGGGCGGGGAAGCTCCTACAATGAGCAGTTCTTC
few | TRBD1 | TRBJ2-7 | TRBV13 | CASSRDRAREQYF | TGTGCCAGCAGCCGGGACAGGGCCCGTGAGCAGTACTTC
few | TRBD2 | TRBJ2-3 | TRBV24-1 | CATSDWRLAGITDTQYF | TGTGCCACCAGTGATTGGAGACTAGCGGGGATCACAGATACGCAGTATTTT
many | - | TRBJ2-1 | TRBV4-1 | CASSQAGFSYNEQFF | TGCGCCAGCAGCCAGGCGGGATTCTCCTACAATGAGCAGTTCTTC
many | - | TRBJ2-1 | TRBV5-1 | CASSLVTGEGYNEQFF | TGCGCCAGCAGCTTGGTGACGGGTGAGGGTTACAATGAGCAGTTCTTC
many | - | TRBJ2-5 | TRBV12-3/TRBV12-4 | CASSPVGYGTQYF | TGTGCCAGCAGTCCCGTTGGTTACGGGACCCAGTACTTC
few | - | TRBJ2-5 | TRBV29-1 | CSVSSETQYF | TGCAGCGTTTCTTCAGAGACCCAGTACTTC
many | TRBD2 | TRBJ2-3 | TRBV12-3/TRBV12-4 | CASRLTSGSTDTQYF | TGTGCCAGCAGACTCACTAGCGGGAGCACAGATACGCAGTATTTT
few | - | TRBJ2-5 | TRBV25-1 | CASSERKAGGETQYF | TGTGCCAGCAGTGAAAGAAAGGCTGGCGGGGAGACCCAGTACTTC
- | TRBD1 | TRBJ2-5 | TRBV7-9 | CASSPDGTEKETQYF | TGTGCCAGCAGCCCGGACGGGACAGAGAAAGAGACCCAGTACTTC
many | - | TRBJ2-5 | TRBV6-1 | CASIQGALRETQYF | TGTGCCAGCATTCAGGGTGCACTTCGAGAGACCCAGTACTTC
- | - | TRBJ2-7 | TRBV20-1 | CSASQRGSSYEQYF | TGCAGTGCCTCTCAACGGGGGAGCTCCTACGAGCAGTACTTC
many | - | TRBJ2-3 | TRBV5-1 | CASSRGADTQYF | TGCGCCAGCAGCCGTGGGGCAGATACGCAGTATTTT
- | - | TRBJ2-4 | TRBV27 | CASSPGTLKNIQYF | TGTGCCAGCAGTCCGGGGACATTAAAAAACATTCAGTACTTC
- | - | TRBJ2-2 | TRBV11-3 | CASSLDGGWEANTGELFF | TGTGCCAGCAGCTTAGATGGAGGGTGGGAGGCGAACACCGGGGAGCTGTTTTTT
few | TRBD1 | TRBJ2-6 | TRBV12-3/TRBV12-4 | CASSDRESSGANVLTF | TGTGCCAGCAGTGACAGGGAAAGCTCTGGGGCCAACGTCCTGACTTTC
- | TRBD1 | TRBJ1-1 | TRBV7-2 | CASSSTLQGGNTEAFF | TGTGCCAGCAGCTCAACCCTACAGGGGGGGAACACTGAAGCTTTCTTT
few | - | TRBJ1-2 | TRBV20-1 | CSAAGGQPMRYGYTF | TGCAGTGCTGCGGGTGGGCAGCCGATGCGGTATGGCTACACCTTC
few | - | TRBJ2-1 | TRBV6-5 | CASSPQGWNEQFF | TGTGCCAGCAGTCCGCAGGGTTGGAATGAGCAGTTCTTC
many | TRBD2 | TRBJ2-5 | TRBV9 | CASSQGLAGVVETQYF | TGTGCCAGCAGCCAAGGACTAGCGGGAGTTGTAGAGACCCAGTACTTC
- | - | TRBJ1-2 | TRBV20-1 | CSAPLGTNYGYTF | TGCAGTGCCCCCCTGGGAACGAACTATGGCTACACCTTC
many | - | TRBJ2-1 | TRBV5-6 | CAGQVRGHRNEQFF | TGTGCCGGTCAAGTCAGGGGCCACAGGAATGAGCAGTTCTTC
- | - | TRBJ2-1 | TRBV7-9 | CASSLLMYNEQFF | TGTGCCAGCAGCTTGTTGATGTACAATGAGCAGTTCTTC
few | - | TRBJ1-5 | TRBV18 | CASRPGQFRQPQHF | TGTGCCAGCAGGCCCGGACAATTCAGGCAGCCCCAGCATTTT
few | TRBD2 | TRBJ2-2 | TRBV4-1 | CASSQDRSSGRAGSGELFF | TGCGCCAGCAGCCAAGATCGGTCTAGCGGGAGGGCCGGGTCCGGGGAGCTGTTTTTT
- | - | TRBJ2-3 | TRBV7-9 | CASSPPPAGDTQYF | TGTGCCAGCAGCCCACCCCCAGCGGGAGATACGCAGTATTTT
- | TRBD2 | TRBJ2-4 | TRBV20-1 | CSASKLAGVENIQYF | TGCAGTGCTAGTAAGCTAGCGGGAGTTGAGAACATTCAGTACTTC
- | - | TRBJ2-3 | TRBV24-1 | CATSVGGHSTDTQYF | TGTGCCACCAGTGTGGGGGGGCACAGCACAGATACGCAGTATTTT
- | - | TRBJ2-4 | TRBV25-1 | CASSETENIQYF | TGTGCCAGCAGTGAAACAGAAAACATTCAGTACTTC